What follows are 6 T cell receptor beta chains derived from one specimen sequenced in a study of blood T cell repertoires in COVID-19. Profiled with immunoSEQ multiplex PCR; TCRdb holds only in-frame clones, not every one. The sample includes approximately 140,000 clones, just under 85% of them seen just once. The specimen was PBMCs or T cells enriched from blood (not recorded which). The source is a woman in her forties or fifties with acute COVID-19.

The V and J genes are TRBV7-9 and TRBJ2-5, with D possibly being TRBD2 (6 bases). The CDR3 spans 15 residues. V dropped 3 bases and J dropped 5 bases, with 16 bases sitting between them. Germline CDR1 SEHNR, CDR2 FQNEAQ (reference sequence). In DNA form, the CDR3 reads TGTGCCAGCAGCTTCCCGGGTCCGGAGGGGGAGACCCAGTACTTC. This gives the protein CASSFPGPEGETQYF.

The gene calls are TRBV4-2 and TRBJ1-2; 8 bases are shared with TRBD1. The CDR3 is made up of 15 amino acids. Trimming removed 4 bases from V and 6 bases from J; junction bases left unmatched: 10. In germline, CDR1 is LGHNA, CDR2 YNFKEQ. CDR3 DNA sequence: TGTGCCAGCAGCCCCCTGGGACAGGCCCTCGATGGCTACACCTTC. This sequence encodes CASSPLGQALDGYTF.

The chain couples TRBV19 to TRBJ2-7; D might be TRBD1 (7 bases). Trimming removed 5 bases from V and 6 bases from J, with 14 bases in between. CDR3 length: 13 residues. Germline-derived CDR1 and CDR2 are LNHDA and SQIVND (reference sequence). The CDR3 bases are TGTGCCAGTAGTCCAGGGGGGTCGGCCGAGCAGTACTTC. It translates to CASSPGGSAEQYF.

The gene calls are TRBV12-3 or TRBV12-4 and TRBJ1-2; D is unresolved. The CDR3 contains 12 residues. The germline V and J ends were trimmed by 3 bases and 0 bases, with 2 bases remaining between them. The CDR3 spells CASSFTNYGYTF. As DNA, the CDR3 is TGTGCCAGCAGTTTCACTAACTATGGCTACACCTTC.

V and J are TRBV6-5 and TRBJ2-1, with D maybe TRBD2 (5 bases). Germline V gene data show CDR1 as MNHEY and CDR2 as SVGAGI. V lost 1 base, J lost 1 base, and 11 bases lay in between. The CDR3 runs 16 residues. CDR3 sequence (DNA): TGTGCCAGCAGTTACTTGAGCGGTGCGTCCTACAATGAGCAGTTCTTC. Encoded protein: CASSYLSGASYNEQFF.

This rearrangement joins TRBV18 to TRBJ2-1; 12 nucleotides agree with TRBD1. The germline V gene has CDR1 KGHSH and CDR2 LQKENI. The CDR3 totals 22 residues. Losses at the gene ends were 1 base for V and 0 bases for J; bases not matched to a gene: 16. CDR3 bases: TGTGCCAGCTCACCACGAATCACTGGGACAGGGGGCCTAGCGGGCTCCTACAATGAGCAGTTCTTC. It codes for CASSPRITGTGGLAGSYNEQFF.